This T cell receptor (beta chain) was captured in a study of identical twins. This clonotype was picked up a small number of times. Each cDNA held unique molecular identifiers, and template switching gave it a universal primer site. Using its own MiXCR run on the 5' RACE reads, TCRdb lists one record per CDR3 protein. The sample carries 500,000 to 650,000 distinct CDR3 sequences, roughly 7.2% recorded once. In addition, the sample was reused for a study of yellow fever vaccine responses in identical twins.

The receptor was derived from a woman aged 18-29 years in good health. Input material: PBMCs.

The CDR3 spells CASSASGSNQPQHF. In DNA form, the CDR3 reads TGTGCCAGCTCAGCAAGTGGGAGCAATCAGCCCCAGCATTTT. The J gene is TRBJ1-5, the V gene TRBV18; D unclear. Trimming shortened V by 5 bases and J by 1 base, and 9 bases separated the two germline ends. CDR3 length: 14 amino acids. Germline assignment: CDR1 KGHSH and CDR2 LQKENI.